This T cell receptor beta chain came from a study of cytomegalovirus exposure and HLA in healthy donors (dated by TCRdb to about 2017). The study in broad terms: An earlier analysis of more than 550 of the donors reported roughly 300 Gb of sequence data and 117 million unique TCR beta sequences obtained from about 179 million T cells. To study patterns of TCR occurrence, a later analysis re-analyzed previously published TCR beta repertoires from several hundred donors and added high-resolution HLA genotyping. Genome-wide SNP genotypes for about 55% of the roughly 670 donors were used in a later genetic analysis, which treated that subset as a discovery cohort. The study combined high-throughput TCR immunosequencing, statistical association of individual TCRs with disease status, and machine learning to predict cytomegalovirus infection status. Typing coverage varied by locus: 629-630 donors for A, B, C, DRB1 and DQB1; approximately 520 for DQA1; approximately 610 for DPA1; 400 to 480 for DPB1. To decide whether each TCR beta V gene segment behaved as functional or pseudogenic, an earlier analysis of approximately 600 of the donors relied on high-throughput TCR beta sequencing. About 320 gigabases of sequencing data and 70 million to 85 million unique TCR sequences were included in an early release covering roughly 600 HLA-typed donors. The aim of the study was to test whether cataloging public T cell receptors could identify signatures of past pathogen exposure. Among approximately 370 genotyped donors of the cohort, an average of around 250,000 unique TCR beta nucleotide sequences was sequenced per donor, of which 15% to 20% were non-productive. Alongside the repertoire data, information on donor age, sex, ethnicity and CMV serostatus was compiled. HLA typing included class I and class II loci at four-digit resolution. The T cell repertoires of 670 or so subjects were profiled by immunosequencing and related to cytomegalovirus serostatus. Every repertoire in the discovery cohort had been generated on one and the same sequencing platform. Besides the first cohort of 666 subjects, a separate validation cohort made up of over 100 different subjects was used. Among the roughly 390 genotyped donors, about 83% belonged to the genetic ancestry cluster associated with self-reported Caucasian donors. The later analysis used no new phenotypic data to find candidate immune exposures, relying instead on TCR beta sequences and their occurrence across donors. Because of strong linkage in the cohort, four to six DR-DQ haplotypes were treated as single units for association and clustering. Findings and caveats that apply to the study as a whole: In both the original and validation cohorts, the classifier was reported to diagnose cytomegalovirus status with high specificity and sensitivity. An association between a missense DCLRE1C variant and V-gene and J-gene trimming of TCR beta chains was found in a later genetic analysis and replicated in an independent cohort. A later genetic analysis reported fewer N-insertions in productive TCRs among donors in an Asian-associated ancestry cluster than the roughly 690-donor mean. A later analysis associated about 16,000 TCR beta sequences with specific HLA alleles at a false discovery rate of 0.05. Linkage disequilibrium might explain the correlated functional status among segregating V segments, but an unknown experimental factor could not be excluded. Compared with equally common non-associated chains, HLA-associated TCR beta chains in a later analysis were more clonally expanded and had lower generation probabilities. When HLA alleles, especially DR and DQ, strongly co-occurred, TCR associations were difficult to assign to individual alleles. Some IMGT-functional V segments, including TRBV6-2 and TRBV6-3, could not be told apart with the 87-base-pair reads, so those segments were excluded. Over 15 rarely observed V segments, including chromosome 9 orphons, were excluded from the earlier analysis of several hundred of the donors because counts were too low. The study gave a list of around 170 TCR beta chains associated with cytomegalovirus. A few of the identified cytomegalovirus-associated TCR beta chains were confirmed in vitro to be specific for cytomegalovirus antigens. While some public TCRs were present in many individuals, most TCR sequences turned up only very rarely across donors. In a later analysis, the rate of TCR association differed among HLA loci, with DRB1 alleles having the most associated TCRs and HLA-C alleles having the fewest. A later analysis reported that several top co-occurrence clusters appeared linked to parvovirus B19, influenza, CMV and Epstein-Barr virus. This cohort had only TCR beta chains sequenced, and the lack of alpha or paired-chain data limited which features could be detected. A further reported finding was that TCR beta sequences accurately predicted the HLA-A and HLA-B alleles for most subjects in the first cohort. A later analysis found that most CMV-associated TCR beta chains appeared HLA-restricted, with HLA associations seemingly driven largely by CMV exposure. Sequencing depth was assumed to be roughly uniform across donors in the presence/absence analyses, though that assumption may not hold. Because HLA typing was unavailable for some donors at each locus, only the typed subset was used in association tests. The sequencing pipeline was judged likely to have produced a cluster of highly shared sequence variants as a technical artifact. The authors suggested that the approach could potentially be extended to other disease states and immunological phenotypes. An earlier analysis of roughly 570 of the donors showed that most TCR beta V segments appeared in productive rearrangements either about 87% or about 30% of the time, which broadly matched IMGT annotations. For the cohort, immune exposure information was limited to CMV serostatus.

Receptor amplification or capture employed the immunoSEQ multiplex PCR assay. The multiplex PCR relied on a mix of 60 forward primers for TCR Vbeta segments and 13 reverse primers for TCR Jbeta segments. Amplification of the CDR3 region of rearranged TCR beta genes was performed with a multiplex PCR assay on genomic DNA. The amplified TCR beta libraries were sequenced on the Illumina HiSeq System as 87-base-pair reads. The authors' analysis ran thus. A later analysis tallied tens of millions of unique TCR beta chains across the 550 to 850 repertoires, and around 10 million of those chains were shared by two or more donors. To remove PCR and sequencing errors, raw reads were error-corrected and collapsed into unique sequences using a nearest-neighbor algorithm that merged closely related sequences. CDR3 sequences were aligned to IMGT reference sequences to assign V, D and J gene segments. For a sequence to be retained, at least a six-nucleotide match to both a V gene segment and a J gene segment was required. Rearrangements were classified as productive when the CDR3 lacked stop codons and remained in frame with V and J, and all other rearrangements were classified as non-productive. Following IMGT convention, CDR3 was defined as the stretch from the second conserved V-encoded cysteine to the conserved J-encoded phenylalanine. The earlier analysis of about 560 of the donors excluded any sequence lacking an unambiguous match to a single V gene segment. An earlier analysis of over 450 of the donors classified V segments as functional when productive rearrangements were above 56.7% and as segregating when the standard deviation between donors was above 5%. To diagnose cytomegalovirus status from the catalog of TCR beta chain sequences, a statistical classification framework was built. In a later analysis, V and J genes were assigned by comparing TCR nucleotide sequences against IMGT/GENE-DB human TR gene sequences. A later analysis assigned CDR3 sequences and most-parsimonious VDJ recombination scenarios with the TCRdist pipeline. In a later analysis, each TCR beta chain was defined by its CDR3 amino acid sequence together with its V-gene family, and reads lacking a unique V-gene family were excluded. To address suspected cross-contamination and a sequencing artifact, a later analysis removed under 600 highly shared, low-generation-probability nucleotide sequences. A later analysis calculated a clonal expansion index for each public chain from normalized within-repertoire ranks of inferred template counts. Generation probabilities in a later analysis came from a VDJ recombination model fitted to out-of-frame rearrangements, and those results were checked against IGoR. Hypergeometric tests were used in a later analysis to score TCR-TCR, TCR-HLA and TCR-CMV co-occurrence, with a repertoire-size bias correction applied to the TCR pairs. A later analysis estimated false discovery rates by permuting HLA or CMV assignments 20 times. In a later analysis, co-occurring TCRs were grouped using DBSCAN, with TCRdist sequence similarity added in when clustering inside HLA-allele-positive subsets. Co-occurrence clustering excluded repertoires with fewer than 30,000 or more than 120,000 public chains, plus five with anomalous nucleotide sharing. TCRdb took this table from immuneACCESS and kept in-frame rearrangements with V and J called. Such tables lack part of the clones; where checked against another copy, unresolved V genes explain under half of the gap, and the rest is unexplained. That table gives V, J and clone size, and the DNA gave D and trimming. The sample table holds tens of thousands of clones, of which 75% to 85% were seen once. Roughly half of the sample rests with the top ten.

This clone was counted between two and nine times. Its target antigen remains unknown. Nothing much larger sits one base from this clone, and base qualities are not available. The cohort comprised fewer than 750 healthy bone marrow donors. Cohort members were all nominally healthy when sampled, although unrecorded immune exposures were likely present. The donor tested CMV seropositive and was one of the 289 seropositive cohort members. Each donor provided a peripheral blood sample, and peripheral blood mononuclear cells were used for TCR beta sequencing. The Qiagen DNeasy Blood Extraction Kit was used to extract genomic DNA from the blood cell samples. V drops 1 base and J drops 6 bases, leaving 16 bases in between. The CDR3 covers 15 residues, taking in both the cysteine and the phenylalanine. Left in the record is the CDR3 DNA by itself, 45 bases read in frame from the first base. CDR1 and CDR2 are drawn from the germline V gene: SGHDT, YYEEEE.

Sequencing input: PBMCs. This chain is built from TRBV5-6 and TRBJ1-1; perhaps TRBD1 is the D gene, with 5 bases matching. The TCR sequence derives from a man aged 45-60 years in good health and CMV-seropositive. The CDR3 here reads CASSLLGPGDAEAFF. The DNA sequence reads TGTGCCAGCAGCTTGTTAGGCCCGGGGGACGCTGAAGCTTTCTTT.